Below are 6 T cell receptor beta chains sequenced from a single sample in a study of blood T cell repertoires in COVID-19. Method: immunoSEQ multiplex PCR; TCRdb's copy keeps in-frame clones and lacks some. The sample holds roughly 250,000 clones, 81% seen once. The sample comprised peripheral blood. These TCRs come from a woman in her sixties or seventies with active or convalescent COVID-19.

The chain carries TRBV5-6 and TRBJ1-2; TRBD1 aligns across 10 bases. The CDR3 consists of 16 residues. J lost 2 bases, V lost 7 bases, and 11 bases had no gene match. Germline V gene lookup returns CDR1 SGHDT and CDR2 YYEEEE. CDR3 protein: CASLWGQGSENYGYTF. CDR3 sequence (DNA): TGTGCCAGCTTATGGGGACAGGGGTCCGAGAACTATGGCTACACCTTC.

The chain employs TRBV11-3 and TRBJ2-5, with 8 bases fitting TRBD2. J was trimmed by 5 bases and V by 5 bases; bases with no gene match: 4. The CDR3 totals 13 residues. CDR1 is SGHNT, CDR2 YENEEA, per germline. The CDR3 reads CASSAGGRETQYF. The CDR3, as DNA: TGTGCCAGCAGCGCGGGGGGTCGGGAGACCCAGTACTTC.

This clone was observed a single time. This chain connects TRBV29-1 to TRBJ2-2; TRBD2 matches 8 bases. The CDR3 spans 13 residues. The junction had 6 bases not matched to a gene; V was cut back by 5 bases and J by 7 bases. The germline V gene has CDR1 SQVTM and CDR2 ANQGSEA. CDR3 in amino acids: CSVSGGNDGELFF. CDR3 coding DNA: TGCAGCGTTAGCGGGGGCAATGACGGGGAGCTGTTTTTT.

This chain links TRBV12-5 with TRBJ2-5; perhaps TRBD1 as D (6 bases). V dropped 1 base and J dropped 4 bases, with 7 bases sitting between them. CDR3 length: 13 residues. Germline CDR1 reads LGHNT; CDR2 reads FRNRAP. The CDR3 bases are TGTGCTAGTGGTTTGGGGGGGCGAGAGACCCAGTACTTC. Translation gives CASGLGGRETQYF. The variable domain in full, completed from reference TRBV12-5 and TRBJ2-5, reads DARVTQTPRHKVTEMGQEVTMRCQPILGHNTVFWYRQTMMQGLELLAYFRNRAPLDDSGMPKDRFSAEMPDATLATLKIQPSEPRDSAVYFCASGLGGRETQYFGPGTRLLVL.

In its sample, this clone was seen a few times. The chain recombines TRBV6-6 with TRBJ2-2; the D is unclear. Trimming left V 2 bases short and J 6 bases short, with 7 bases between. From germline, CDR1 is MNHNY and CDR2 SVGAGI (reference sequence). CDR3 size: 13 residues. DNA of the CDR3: TGTGCCAGCAGTTACATCCGTTCCGGGGAGCTGTTTTTT. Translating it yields CASSYIRSGELFF.

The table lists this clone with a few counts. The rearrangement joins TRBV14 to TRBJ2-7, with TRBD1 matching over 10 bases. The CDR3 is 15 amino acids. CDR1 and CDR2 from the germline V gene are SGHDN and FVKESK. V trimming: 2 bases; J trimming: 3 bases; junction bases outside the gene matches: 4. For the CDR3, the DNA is TGTGCCAGCAGCCAACTCGGGACAGGGGACTACGAGCAGTACTTC. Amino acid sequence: CASSQLGTGDYEQYF.